Here is one TCR beta chain with its context. What antigen it recognizes has not been identified. No clone much larger than this one lies a single base away; base qualities are absent. The library was prepared using the immunoSEQ multiplex PCR assay. For the multiplex PCR, a mixture combining 60 forward primers for TCR Vbeta segments and 13 reverse primers for TCR Jbeta segments was used. A multiplex PCR assay on genomic DNA amplified the CDR3 region of rearranged TCR beta genes. The Illumina HiSeq System was used to sequence the amplified TCR beta libraries as 87-base-pair reads. The study's processing was this. In a later analysis, some 80 million unique TCR beta chains were counted across the 690 or so repertoires, and around 11 million of these chains were shared by at least two donors. Raw reads were error-corrected and collapsed into unique sequences by a nearest-neighbor algorithm in which closely related sequences were merged to remove PCR and sequencing errors. To assign V, D and J gene segments, CDR3 sequences were aligned to IMGT reference sequences. Each retained sequence needed at least a six-nucleotide match to both a V gene segment and a J gene segment. A rearrangement was called productive if the CDR3 had no stop codons and remained in frame with V and J, and every other rearrangement was called non-productive. CDR3 was defined according to IMGT convention as the region running from the second conserved V-encoded cysteine to the conserved J-encoded phenylalanine. The earlier analysis of 500 to 600 of the donors excluded sequences that lacked an unambiguous match to a single V gene segment. In an earlier analysis of almost 600 of the donors, a V segment was called functional when productive rearrangements were above 56.7%, and segregating when the standard deviation between donors exceeded 5%. A statistical classification framework was built to diagnose cytomegalovirus status from the catalog of TCR beta chain sequences. In a later analysis, TCR nucleotide sequences were compared against IMGT/GENE-DB human TR gene sequences so that V and J genes could be assigned. Using the TCRdist pipeline, a later analysis assigned CDR3 sequences along with most-parsimonious VDJ recombination scenarios. In a later analysis, each TCR beta chain was defined by its CDR3 amino acid sequence together with its V-gene family, and reads lacking a unique V-gene family were excluded. To address suspected cross-contamination and a sequencing artifact, a later analysis removed 592 highly shared, low-generation-probability nucleotide sequences. A later analysis calculated a clonal expansion index for each public chain from normalized within-repertoire ranks of inferred template counts. In a later analysis, generation probabilities were computed with a VDJ recombination model fitted to out-of-frame rearrangements, and the resulting probabilities were checked against IGoR. Hypergeometric tests were used in a later analysis to score TCR-TCR, TCR-HLA and TCR-CMV co-occurrence, with a repertoire-size bias correction applied to the TCR pairs. A later analysis estimated false discovery rates by permuting HLA or CMV assignments 20 times. A later analysis grouped co-occurring TCRs with DBSCAN, adding TCRdist sequence similarity when clustering within HLA-allele-positive subsets. Repertoires with fewer than 30,000 or more than 120,000 public chains were left out of co-occurrence clustering, as were a handful of repertoires with anomalous nucleotide sharing. Not all clones reach the TCRdb copy of this immuneACCESS table, which keeps in-frame sequences only. Checked studies attribute under half of the gap to unresolved V genes and leave the rest unexplained. D and trimming were read from the DNA, whereas the V and J calls and clone size are those reported in that table. This sample comprises fewer than 200,000 clones, roughly 67% of them detected only once. 5% to 5.5% of the sample belongs to the ten largest clones.

The cohort was made up of about 610 healthy bone marrow donors. All cohort members were sampled while nominally healthy, although unrecorded immune exposures were likely present. The donor tested CMV seropositive and was one of the 289 seropositive cohort members. A peripheral blood sample was collected from each donor, and TCR beta sequencing was performed on peripheral blood mononuclear cells. Genomic DNA was extracted from the blood cell samples with the Qiagen DNeasy Blood Extraction Kit. The data were taken from a study of cytomegalovirus exposure and HLA in healthy donors (dated by TCRdb to about 2017). Study-wide context: According to an earlier analysis of around 600 of the donors, 200 million or so T cells yielded 117 million unique TCR beta sequences and about 300 Gb of sequence data. An early release covering over 500 HLA-typed donors comprised 250 to 350 gigabases of sequencing data and tens of millions of unique TCR sequences. Because of strong linkage in the cohort, roughly five DR-DQ haplotypes were treated as single units for association and clustering. Of the 350 to 450 genotyped donors, 70% to 90% were placed in the genetic ancestry cluster associated with self-reported Caucasian donors. All discovery cohort repertoires had been generated on a single sequencing platform. The study aimed to test whether cataloging public T cell receptors could reveal signatures of past pathogen exposure. Typing coverage differed by locus: A, B, C, DRB1 and DQB1 were typed in roughly 629-630 donors, DQA1 in about 500, DPA1 in 600 to 610, and DPB1 in about 450. Using immunosequencing, the study profiled T cell repertoires from about 620 subjects and related those repertoires to cytomegalovirus serostatus. Rather than using new phenotypic data, the later analysis identified candidate immune exposures from TCR beta sequences and from how often those sequences occurred across donors. To study patterns of TCR occurrence, a later analysis re-analyzed previously published TCR beta repertoires from around 660 donors and added high-resolution HLA genotyping. High-throughput TCR immunosequencing, statistical association of individual TCRs with disease status, and machine learning were combined to predict cytomegalovirus infection status. An earlier analysis of roughly 600 of the donors used high-throughput TCR beta sequencing to judge whether each TCR beta V gene segment behaved as functional or pseudogenic. HLA typing included class I and class II loci at four-digit resolution. Alongside the repertoire data, information on donor age, sex, ethnicity and CMV serostatus was compiled. A later genetic analysis took genome-wide SNP genotypes for about 65% of the 666 donors and used that subset as a discovery cohort. Among 398 genotyped donors of the cohort, an average of about 240,000 unique TCR beta nucleotide sequences were sequenced per donor, roughly 18% of them non-productive. In addition to the first cohort of around 670 subjects, a separate validation cohort of 100 to 150 different subjects was used.

The CDR3 measures 16 amino acids from cysteine to phenylalanine. Only the CDR3 DNA stays, 48 bases, in frame from base 1. CDR1 and CDR2 were assigned from the germline V gene as MGHRA and YSYEKL. Relative to germline, V is missing 3 bases and J is missing 0 bases, with 3 bases of the junction outside any gene match. Points the paper makes about the study in general: Compared with the roughly 700-donor mean, donors in an Asian-associated ancestry cluster had fewer N-insertions in productive TCRs, according to a later genetic analysis. In this cohort, only TCR beta chains were sequenced, and detectable features were limited by the absence of alpha or paired-chain data. In vitro tests confirmed that a few of the cytomegalovirus-associated TCR beta chains recognize cytomegalovirus antigens. According to a later analysis, TCR association rates differed among HLA loci, with DRB1 alleles showing the most associated TCRs and HLA-C alleles showing the fewest. Some IMGT-functional V segments, including TRBV6-2 and TRBV6-3, could not be told apart with the 87-base-pair reads, so those segments were excluded. The authors suggested that the approach could potentially be extended to other disease states and immunological phenotypes. A further reported finding was that TCR beta sequences accurately predicted the HLA-A and HLA-B alleles for most subjects in the first cohort. In a later analysis, HLA-associated TCR beta chains were found to be more clonally expanded and to have lower generation probabilities than equally common non-associated chains. The sequencing pipeline was judged likely to have produced a cluster of highly shared sequence variants as a technical artifact. The only immune exposure information available for the cohort was CMV serostatus. In a later analysis, several top co-occurrence clusters were reported to appear linked to parvovirus B19, influenza, CMV and Epstein-Barr virus. Because some donors lacked HLA typing at each locus, the association tests relied only on the typed subset. In both the original and validation cohorts, the classifier was reported to diagnose cytomegalovirus status with high specificity and sensitivity. While some public TCRs were present in many individuals, most TCR sequences turned up only very rarely across donors. A later analysis associated about 17,000 TCR beta sequences with specific HLA alleles at a false discovery rate of 0.05. The study gave a list of over 150 TCR beta chains associated with cytomegalovirus. In a later genetic analysis, a missense DCLRE1C variant was associated with V-gene and J-gene trimming of TCR beta chains, and the association was replicated in an independent cohort. In a later analysis, most CMV-associated TCR beta chains were found to appear HLA-restricted, with HLA associations seemingly driven largely by CMV exposure. In an earlier analysis of around 600 of the donors, most TCR beta V segments appeared in productive rearrangements about 90% or about 30% of the time, broadly matching IMGT annotations. Roughly uniform sequencing depth across donors was assumed in presence/absence analyses, although this assumption may not hold. Correlated functional status among segregating V segments might be attributable to linkage disequilibrium, but an unknown experimental factor could not be ruled out. The earlier analysis of approximately 560 of the donors excluded some 16 rarely observed V segments, including chromosome 9 orphons, because counts were too low. When HLA alleles, especially DR and DQ, strongly co-occurred, attributing TCR associations to individual alleles was difficult.

The receptor was isolated from a young woman in good health and CMV-seropositive. The sequenced sample was PBMCs. The chain employs TRBV4-1 and TRBJ2-2, with 8 middle bases fitting TRBD1. The bases read TGCGCCAGCAGCCAGCAGACAGGGGCGAACACCGGGGAGCTGTTTTTT. Protein translation: CASSQQTGANTGELFF.